Detailed here is one TCR beta chain. Its target is not known. V lost 2 bases and J lost 7, with 5 bases in between. CDR1 is LGHDT and CDR2 is YNNKEL in the germline V gene (reference sequence). This CDR3 is 11 amino acids long. The table came from immunoSEQ multiplex PCR; TCRdb's copy has only in-frame clones and leaves some out. The table shows tens of thousands of clones, with just under 75% occurring only once. The data derive from a study of vaccination effects on CD4 cells after COVID-19. Antigen-specific CD4+ T cells were expanded with viral peptide pools in the ViraFEST assay before sequencing. Following 10 days of culture, CD4+ T cells were isolated. Each participant was administered two doses of either the BNT162b2 or the mRNA-1273 vaccine.

The V gene is TRBV3-1 (or the pseudogene TRBV3-2), the J gene TRBJ1-1, with no clear D. This TCR was recovered from a human donor who received a COVID-19 vaccine. The sequences come from CD4+ T cells from PBMCs cultured with HCoV-229E spike peptides, collected after COVID-19 vaccination. As DNA, the CDR3 is TGTGCCAGCAGCCAAATGGGTGAAGCTTTCTTT. Protein: CASSQMGEAFF.